The 3 T cell receptor beta chains reported below all come from one sample, sequenced in a study of T cell responses to AZD1222 COVID-19 vaccine. Assay used: immunoSEQ multiplex PCR; TCRdb lists only in-frame clones, some missing. The profile shows roughly 160,000 clones, approximately 91% of them singletons. The starting material was peripheral blood, obtained on day 0 of AZD1222 vaccination. Receptors originate from an adult in good health.

This chain links TRBV4-3 with TRBJ2-1; TRBD2 agrees at 14 bases. The CDR3 is 18 amino acids. Unmatched junction bases numbered 11, after V lost 1 base and J lost 9 bases. CDR1 LGHNA and CDR2 YSLEER come from the germline V gene. CDR3 DNA: TGCGCCAGCAGCCAAGCTCCGAACAAAGGACTAGCGGGAGGTGAGCAGTTCTTC. Its translation: CASSQAPNKGLAGGEQFF.

This chain uses TRBV28 with TRBJ2-7, with D unresolved. From germline, CDR1 is MDHEN and CDR2 SYDVKM. CDR3 length: 13 residues. The germline V and J ends were trimmed by 7 bases and 4 bases, with 14 bases remaining between them. CDR3 sequence reads: CASNPGSPYEQYF. The CDR3 DNA reads as TGTGCCAGCAATCCCGGGTCCCCATACGAGCAGTACTTC.

The chain links TRBV5-1 to TRBJ1-4; D uncertain. Between the trimmed V and J ends, which lost 2 bases and 4 bases, there was a span of 12 bases. In germline, CDR1 is SGHRS, CDR2 YFSETQ. The CDR3 extends over 15 amino acids. In DNA form, the CDR3 reads TGCGCCAGCAGCTTTATGGGAGATGTTAATGAAAAACTGTTTTTT. This gives the protein CASSFMGDVNEKLFF.